This T cell receptor beta chain derives from a study of shared clonotypes between healthy human individuals. Overall study results and limits: What limited the represented genetic and exposure-history diversity was the small number of donors.

This clone was seen only once. Its antigen is unknown. Using immunoSEQ multiplex PCR, the repertoire was profiled, and TCRdb retains in-frame clones only, with some absent. This table has 550,000 to 800,000 clones, under 80% appearing once. The CDR3 spans 14 residues. From germline, CDR1 is SGHTA and CDR2 FQGTGA. The ends were cut back, 3 bases at V and 1 base at J, with 7 bases in the middle. V usage is TRBV7-3 and J usage is TRBJ2-1; unclear D gene. This TCR came from a woman aged 30 to 39 in good health. The material sequenced was memory CD4+ T cells sorted from blood. Subset defined: CD45RA-negative fraction. The CDR3 DNA follows: TGTGCCAGCAGCTTCAAGGGTTCCTACAATGAGCAGTTCTTC. Protein sequence: CASSFKGSYNEQFF.